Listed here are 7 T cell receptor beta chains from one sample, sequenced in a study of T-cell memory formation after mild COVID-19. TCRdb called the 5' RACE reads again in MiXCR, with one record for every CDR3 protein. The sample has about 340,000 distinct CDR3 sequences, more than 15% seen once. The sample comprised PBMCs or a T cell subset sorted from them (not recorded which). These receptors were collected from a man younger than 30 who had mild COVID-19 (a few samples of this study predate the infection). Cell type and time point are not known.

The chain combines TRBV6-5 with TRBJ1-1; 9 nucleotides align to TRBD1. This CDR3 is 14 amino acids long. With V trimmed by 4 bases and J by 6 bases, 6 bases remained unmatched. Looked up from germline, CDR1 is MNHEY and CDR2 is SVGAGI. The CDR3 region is CASSLQGALAEAFF. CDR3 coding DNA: TGTGCCAGCAGTTTACAGGGGGCGCTTGCTGAAGCTTTCTTT.

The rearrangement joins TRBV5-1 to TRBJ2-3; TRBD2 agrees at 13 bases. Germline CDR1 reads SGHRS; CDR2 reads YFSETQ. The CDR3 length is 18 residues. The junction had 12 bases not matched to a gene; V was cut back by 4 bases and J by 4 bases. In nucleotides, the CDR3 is TGCGCCAGCAGCACACCCTACGGGACTAGCGGGGCGGCAGATACGCAGTATTTT. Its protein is CASSTPYGTSGAADTQYF.

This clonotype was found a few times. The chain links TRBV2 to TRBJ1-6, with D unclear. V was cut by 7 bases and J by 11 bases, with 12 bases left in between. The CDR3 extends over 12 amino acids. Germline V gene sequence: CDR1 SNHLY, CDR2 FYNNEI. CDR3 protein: CASKGLDAPLHF. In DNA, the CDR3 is TGTGCCAGCAAGGGATTGGACGCACCCCTCCACTTT.

The CDR3 DNA reads TGTGCCAGCATGGGGCCGGGGAGCTCCTACGAGCAGTACGTC. Translating gives CASMGPGSSYEQYV. The rearrangement links TRBV6-6 to TRBJ2-7, with D perhaps assigned TRBD1 or TRBD2 (5 bases each). The V gene's germline CDR1 is MNHNY and CDR2 SVGAGI (reference sequence). This CDR3 is built from 14 residues. V gave up 7 bases and J gave up 0 bases, with 13 bases separating them.

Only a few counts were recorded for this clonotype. The CDR3 nucleotides read TGTGCCAGCACAGCCCTCGACGGTCGCCAAGAGACCCAGTACTTC. Protein product: CASTALDGRQETQYF. This chain joins TRBV2 and TRBJ2-5; no definite D call. CDR1 and CDR2 (germline): SNHLY, FYNNEI. V was shortened by 7 bases and J by 1 base, with 16 bases between the two germline ends. The CDR3 is 15 amino acids. The whole variable domain, filled in from reference TRBV2 and TRBJ2-5, reads EPEVTQTPSHQVTQMGQEVILRCVPISNHLYFYWYRQILGQKVEFLVSFYNNEISEKSEIFDDQFSVERPDGSNFTLKIRSTKLEDSAMYFCASTALDGRQETQYFGPGTRLLVL.

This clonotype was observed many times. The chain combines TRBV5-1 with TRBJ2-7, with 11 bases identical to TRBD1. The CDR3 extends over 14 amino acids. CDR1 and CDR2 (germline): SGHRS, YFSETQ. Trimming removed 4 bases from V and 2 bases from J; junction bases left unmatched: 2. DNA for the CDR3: TGCGCCAGCAGCCTGGGACAGGGGGCCTACGAGCAGTACTTC. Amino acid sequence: CASSLGQGAYEQYF.

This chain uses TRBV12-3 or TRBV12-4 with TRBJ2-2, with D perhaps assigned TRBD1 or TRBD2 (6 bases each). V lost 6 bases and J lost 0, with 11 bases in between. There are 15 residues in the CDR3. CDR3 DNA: TGTGCCAGCAGCTTCGGGGGCCCGAACACCGGGGAGCTGTTTTTT. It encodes CASSFGGPNTGELFF.